This entry is about one T cell receptor (beta chain). These data are taken from a study of shared T cell receptors in the human thymus. TCRdb's table, derived via immunoSEQ multiplex PCR, lists solely in-frame clones and lacks some. Among approximately 730,000 clones listed, approximately 85% were seen once. The CDR3 contains 15 residues. Germline-derived CDR1 and CDR2 are LNHNV and YYDKDF (reference sequence). Trimming cost V 2 bases and J 0 bases, with 8 bases left between them. These sequences were also reported in another study, on human thymus T cells.

Source material: thymocytes. The chain employs TRBV15 and TRBJ1-5; D is unclear. This TCR was sampled from a girl less than two years old with a congenital heart defect. The CDR3 loop reads CATSRHTYSNQPQHF. CDR3 nucleotide sequence: TGTGCCACCAGCAGACATACTTATAGCAATCAGCCCCAGCATTTT.